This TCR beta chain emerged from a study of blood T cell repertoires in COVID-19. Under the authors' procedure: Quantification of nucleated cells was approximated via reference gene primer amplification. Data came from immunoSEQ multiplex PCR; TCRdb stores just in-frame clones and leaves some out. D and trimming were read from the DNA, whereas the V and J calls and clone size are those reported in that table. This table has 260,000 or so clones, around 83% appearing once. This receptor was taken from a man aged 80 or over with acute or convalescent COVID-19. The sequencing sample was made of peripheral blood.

The CDR3 reads CASSKRGIANYGYTF. In DNA, the CDR3 is TGTGCCAGCAGCAAAAGGGGAATCGCTAACTATGGCTACACCTTC. The V gene is TRBV2, the J gene TRBJ1-2; maybe TRBD1 (5 bases). V lost 6 bases and J 0 bases, leaving 14 bases between the germline ends. This CDR3 spans 15 amino acids. The germline V gene encodes CDR1 SNHLY and CDR2 FYNNEI.